The clone carrying this T cell receptor (beta chain) was seen ten or more times. Its antigen is unidentified. This specimen comes from a study of T cell repertoires in cytomegalovirus infection. A single record per CDR3 protein comes from TCRdb applying MiXCR to the reads. This sample yields about 920,000 distinct CDR3 sequences, of which roughly 31% are seen a single time; around 15% belongs to the top ten. Per germline, CDR1 SGHTA and CDR2 FQGNSA. CDR3 size: 18 residues. Trimming cost V 6 bases and J 2 bases; bases outside gene matches: 14. The TCR comes from a human donor in good health (CMV status not recorded). Some clones in this sample may be carry-over from other donors' samples. This rearrangement joins TRBV7-2 to TRBJ2-2; TRBD1 matches 8 bases. Source: cultured CD8+ T cells from PBMCs, taken from culture after CMV antigen stimulation. CDR3 DNA: TGTGCCAGCAGACCGCCGGACAGGGTGGTCTTTAACACCGGGGAGCTGTTTTTT. Its protein is CASRPPDRVVFNTGELFF.